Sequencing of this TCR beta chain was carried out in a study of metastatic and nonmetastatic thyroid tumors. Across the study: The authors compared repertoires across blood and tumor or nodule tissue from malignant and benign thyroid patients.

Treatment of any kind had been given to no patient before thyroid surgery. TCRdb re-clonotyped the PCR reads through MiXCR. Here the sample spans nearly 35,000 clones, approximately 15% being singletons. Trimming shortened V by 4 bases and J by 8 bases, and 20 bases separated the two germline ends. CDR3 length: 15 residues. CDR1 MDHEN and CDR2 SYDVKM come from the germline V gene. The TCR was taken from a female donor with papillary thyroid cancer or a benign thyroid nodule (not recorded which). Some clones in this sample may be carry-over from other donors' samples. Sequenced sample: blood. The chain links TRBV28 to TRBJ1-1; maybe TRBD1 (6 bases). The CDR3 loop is CASSSVSGGLWEAFF. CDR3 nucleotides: TGTGCCAGCAGTTCCGTCTCTGGGGGGCTCTGGGAAGCTTTCTTT.